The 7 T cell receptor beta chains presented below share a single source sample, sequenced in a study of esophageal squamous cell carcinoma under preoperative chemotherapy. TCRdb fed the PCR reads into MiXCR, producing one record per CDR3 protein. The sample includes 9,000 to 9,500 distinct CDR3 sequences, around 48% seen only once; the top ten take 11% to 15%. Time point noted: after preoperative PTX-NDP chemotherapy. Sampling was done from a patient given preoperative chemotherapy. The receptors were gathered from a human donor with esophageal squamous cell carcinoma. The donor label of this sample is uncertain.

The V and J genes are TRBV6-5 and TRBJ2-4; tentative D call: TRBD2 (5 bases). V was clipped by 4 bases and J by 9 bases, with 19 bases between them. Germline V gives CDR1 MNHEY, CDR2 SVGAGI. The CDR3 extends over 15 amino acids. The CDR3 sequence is CASSSGNQAFSIQYF. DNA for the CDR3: TGTGCCAGCAGTTCGGGGAACCAGGCTTTTAGCATTCAGTACTTC.

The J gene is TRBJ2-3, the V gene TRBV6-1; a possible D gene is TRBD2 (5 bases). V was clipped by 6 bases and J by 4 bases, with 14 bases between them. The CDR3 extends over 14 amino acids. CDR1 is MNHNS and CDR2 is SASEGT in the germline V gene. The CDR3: CASSRDEGADTQYF. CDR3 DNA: TGTGCCAGCAGCCGGGATGAGGGCGCAGATACGCAGTATTTT.

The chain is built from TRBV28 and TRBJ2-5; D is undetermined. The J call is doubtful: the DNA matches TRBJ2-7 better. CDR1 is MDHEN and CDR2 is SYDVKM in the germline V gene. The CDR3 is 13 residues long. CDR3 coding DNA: TGTGCCAGCAGTATCTTTGGGTACTACGAGCAGTACTTC. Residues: CASSIFGYYEQYF.

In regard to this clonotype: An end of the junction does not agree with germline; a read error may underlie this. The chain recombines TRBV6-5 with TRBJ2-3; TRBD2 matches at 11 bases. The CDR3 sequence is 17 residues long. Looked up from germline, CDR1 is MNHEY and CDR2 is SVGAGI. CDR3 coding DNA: TGTGCCAGCAGTTTTCCGGGACTAGCGGCTGGGGGAGATACGCAGTCTTTT. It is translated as CASSFPGLAAGGDTQSF.

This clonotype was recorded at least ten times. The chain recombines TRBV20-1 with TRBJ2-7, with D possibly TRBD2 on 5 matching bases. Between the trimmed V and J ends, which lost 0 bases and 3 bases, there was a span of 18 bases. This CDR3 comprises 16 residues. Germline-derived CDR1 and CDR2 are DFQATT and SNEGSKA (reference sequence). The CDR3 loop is CSARDKRLFPLYEQYF. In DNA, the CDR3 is TGCAGTGCTAGAGACAAGAGACTATTCCCTCTCTACGAGCAGTACTTC.

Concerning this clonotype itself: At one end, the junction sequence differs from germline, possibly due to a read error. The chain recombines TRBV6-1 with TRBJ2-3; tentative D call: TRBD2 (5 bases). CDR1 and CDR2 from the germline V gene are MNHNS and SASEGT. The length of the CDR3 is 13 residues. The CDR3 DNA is TGTGCCTGGGGAGTGGGCGGCAAAAACATTCAGTACTTT. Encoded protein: CAWGVGGKNIQYF.

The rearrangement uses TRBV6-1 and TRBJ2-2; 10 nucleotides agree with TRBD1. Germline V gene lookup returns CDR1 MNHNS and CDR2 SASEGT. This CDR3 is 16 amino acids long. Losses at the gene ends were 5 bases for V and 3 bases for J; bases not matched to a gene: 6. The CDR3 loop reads CASSPRQGADTGELFF. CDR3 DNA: TGTGCCAGCAGTCCCCGACAGGGGGCCGACACCGGGGAGCTGTTTTTT.